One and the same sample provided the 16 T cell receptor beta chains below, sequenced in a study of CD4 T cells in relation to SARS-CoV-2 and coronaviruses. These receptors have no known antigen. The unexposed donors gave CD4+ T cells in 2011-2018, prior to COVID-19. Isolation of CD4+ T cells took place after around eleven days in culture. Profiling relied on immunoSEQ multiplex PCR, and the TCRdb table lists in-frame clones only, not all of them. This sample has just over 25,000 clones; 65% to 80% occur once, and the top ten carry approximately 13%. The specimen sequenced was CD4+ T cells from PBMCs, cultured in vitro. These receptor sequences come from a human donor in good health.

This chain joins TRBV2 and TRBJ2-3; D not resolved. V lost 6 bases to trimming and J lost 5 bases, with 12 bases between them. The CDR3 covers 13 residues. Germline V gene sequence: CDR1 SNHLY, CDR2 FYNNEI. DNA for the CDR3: TGTGCCAGCAGCGCAGCCGTACAAGATACGCAGTATTTT. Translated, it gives CASSAAVQDTQYF.

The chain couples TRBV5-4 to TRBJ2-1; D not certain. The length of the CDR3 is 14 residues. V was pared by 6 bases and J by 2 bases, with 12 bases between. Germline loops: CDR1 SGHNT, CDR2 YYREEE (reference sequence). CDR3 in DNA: TGTGCCAGCAAGAGGCAAAACACCTACAATGAGCAGTTCTTC. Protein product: CASKRQNTYNEQFF.

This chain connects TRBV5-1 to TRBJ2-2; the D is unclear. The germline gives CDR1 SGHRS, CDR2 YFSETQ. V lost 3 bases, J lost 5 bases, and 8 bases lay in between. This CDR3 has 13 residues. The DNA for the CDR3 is TGCGCCAGCAGCTACCGTCCGACCGGGGAGCTGTTTTTT. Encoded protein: CASSYRPTGELFF.

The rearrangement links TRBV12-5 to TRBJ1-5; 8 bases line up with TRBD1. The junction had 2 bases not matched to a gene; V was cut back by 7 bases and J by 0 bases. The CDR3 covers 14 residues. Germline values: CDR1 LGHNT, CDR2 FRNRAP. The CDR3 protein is CASDRGNSNQPQHF. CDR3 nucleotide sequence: TGTGCTAGTGACAGGGGGAATAGCAATCAGCCCCAGCATTTT.

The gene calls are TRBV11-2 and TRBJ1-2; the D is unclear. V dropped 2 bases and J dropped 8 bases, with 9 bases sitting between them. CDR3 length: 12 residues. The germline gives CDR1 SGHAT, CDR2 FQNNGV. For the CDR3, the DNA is TGTGCCAGCAGCTTAAGCGGGAGGGGCTACACCTTC. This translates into CASSLSGRGYTF. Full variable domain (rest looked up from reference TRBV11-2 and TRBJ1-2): EAGVAQSPRYKIIEKRQSVAFWCNPISGHATLYWYQQILGQGPKLLIQFQNNGVVDDSQLPKDRFSAERLKGVDSTLKIQPAKLEDSAVYLCASSLSGRGYTFGSGTRLTVV.

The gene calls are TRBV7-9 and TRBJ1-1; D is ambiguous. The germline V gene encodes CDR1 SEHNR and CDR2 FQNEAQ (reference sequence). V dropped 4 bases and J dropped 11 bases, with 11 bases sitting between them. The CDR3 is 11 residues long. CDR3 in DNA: TGTGCCAGCAGCTCGGATGGAAGGGCTTTCTTT. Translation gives CASSSDGRAFF.

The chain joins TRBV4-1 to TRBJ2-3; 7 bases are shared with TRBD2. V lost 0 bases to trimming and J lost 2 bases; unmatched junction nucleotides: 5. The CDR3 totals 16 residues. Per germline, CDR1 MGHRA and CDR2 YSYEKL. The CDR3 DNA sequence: TGCGCCAGCAGCCAAGAATCGCGGGGGATCACAGATACGCAGTATTTT. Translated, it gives CASSQESRGITDTQYF.

The CDR3 loop is CASSQATPTATDTQYF. CDR3 DNA sequence: TGTGCCAGCAGCCAAGCGACTCCAACCGCCACAGATACGCAGTATTTT. The V gene is TRBV14, the J gene TRBJ2-3, with no clear D. Trimming removed 1 base from V and 2 bases from J, with 13 bases in between. This CDR3 comprises 16 residues. Per the germline V gene, CDR1 is SGHDN and CDR2 is FVKESK.

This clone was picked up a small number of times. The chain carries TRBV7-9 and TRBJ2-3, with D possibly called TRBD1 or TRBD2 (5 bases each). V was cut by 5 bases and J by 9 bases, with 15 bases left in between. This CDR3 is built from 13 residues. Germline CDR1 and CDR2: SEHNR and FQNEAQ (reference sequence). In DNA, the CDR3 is TGTGCCAGCAGCCTGGGGACCCCCGGGACGCAGTATTTT. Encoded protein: CASSLGTPGTQYF.

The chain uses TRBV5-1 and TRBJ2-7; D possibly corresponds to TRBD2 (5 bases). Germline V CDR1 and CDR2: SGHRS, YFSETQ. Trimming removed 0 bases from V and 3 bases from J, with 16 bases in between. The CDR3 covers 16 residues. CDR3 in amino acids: CASSLATERPSYEQYF. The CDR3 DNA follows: TGCGCCAGCAGCTTGGCCACTGAGCGGCCAAGCTACGAGCAGTACTTC. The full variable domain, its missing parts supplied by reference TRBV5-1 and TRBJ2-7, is KAGVTQTPRYLIKTRGQQVTLSCSPISGHRSVSWYQQTPGQGLQFLFEYFSETQRNKGNFPGRFSGRQFSNSRSEMNVSTLELGDSALYLCASSLATERPSYEQYFGPGTRLTVT.

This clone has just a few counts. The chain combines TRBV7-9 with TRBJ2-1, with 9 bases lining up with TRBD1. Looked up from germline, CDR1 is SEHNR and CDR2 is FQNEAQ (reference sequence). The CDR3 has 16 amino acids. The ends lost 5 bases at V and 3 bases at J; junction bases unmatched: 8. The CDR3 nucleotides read TGTGCCAGCAGCCTACGACAGGGGGTCCACTACAATGAGCAGTTCTTC. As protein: CASSLRQGVHYNEQFF.

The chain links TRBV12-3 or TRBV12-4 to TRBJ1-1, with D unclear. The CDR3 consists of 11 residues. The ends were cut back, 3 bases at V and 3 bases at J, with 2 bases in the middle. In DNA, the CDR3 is TGTGCCAGCAGTTTTTACACTGAAGCTTTCTTT. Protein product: CASSFYTEAFF.

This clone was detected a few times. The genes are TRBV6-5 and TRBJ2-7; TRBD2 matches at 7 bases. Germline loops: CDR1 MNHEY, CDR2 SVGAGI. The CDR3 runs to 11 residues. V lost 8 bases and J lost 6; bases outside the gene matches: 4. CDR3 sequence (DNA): TGTGCCAGCGGGAGGGCCTCCGAGCAGTACTTC. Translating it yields CASGRASEQYF.

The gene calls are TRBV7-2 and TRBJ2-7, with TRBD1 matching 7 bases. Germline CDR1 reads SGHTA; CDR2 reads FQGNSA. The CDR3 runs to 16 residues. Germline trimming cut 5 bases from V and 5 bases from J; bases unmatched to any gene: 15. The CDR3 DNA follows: TGTGCCAGCAGCCATGGCCTAAGACAGGGTAGGAACGAGCAGTACTTC. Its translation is CASSHGLRQGRNEQYF.

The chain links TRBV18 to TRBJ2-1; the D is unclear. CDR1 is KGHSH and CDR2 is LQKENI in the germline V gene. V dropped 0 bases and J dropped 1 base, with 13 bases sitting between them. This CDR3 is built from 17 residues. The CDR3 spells CASSPPIGLGSYNEQFF. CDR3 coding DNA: TGTGCCAGCTCACCACCGATAGGGTTAGGTTCCTACAATGAGCAGTTCTTC.

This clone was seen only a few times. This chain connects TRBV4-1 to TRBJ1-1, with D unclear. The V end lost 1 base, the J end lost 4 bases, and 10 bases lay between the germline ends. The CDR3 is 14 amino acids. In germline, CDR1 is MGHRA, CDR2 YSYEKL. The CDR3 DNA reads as TGCGCCAGCAGCCAAGGGCAGTTTGGCACTGAAGCTTTCTTT. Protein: CASSQGQFGTEAFF.